The rows below give T cell receptor beta chains drawn from one sample of a study of cytomegalovirus exposure and HLA in healthy donors. Produced via immunoSEQ multiplex PCR; TCRdb's table is partial and in-frame only. Among approximately 130,000 clones listed, around three quarters were seen once. The specimen was PBMCs. The receptors shown here come from a woman aged 45-60 years in good health and CMV-seronegative. Both conserved end residues are part of each CDR3. D genes are given only for firm matches. Clone size, where shown, is once, few, many, or a class for clones that have expanded.

V gene: TRBV19
J gene: TRBJ2-1
D gene: TRBD2
clone size: -
CDR3 length: 19
CDR3 protein: CASSILAGGPRGEIGEQFF

V gene: TRBV7-6
J gene: TRBJ2-7
D gene: TRBD2
clone size: few
CDR3 length: 15
CDR3 protein: CASSPSGRVSYEQYF

V gene: TRBV18
J gene: TRBJ2-7
D gene: TRBD2
clone size: -
CDR3 length: 16
CDR3 protein: CASSPVRASGTREQYF

V gene: TRBV7-9
J gene: TRBJ1-4
D gene: -
clone size: -
CDR3 length: 18
CDR3 protein: CASSMQGHPAATNEKLFF

V gene: TRBV29-1
J gene: TRBJ2-5
D gene: -
clone size: -
CDR3 length: 12
CDR3 protein: CSVEQYQETQYF

V gene: TRBV9
J gene: TRBJ2-6
D gene: -
clone size: -
CDR3 length: 15
CDR3 protein: CASSLRSSGANVLTF

V gene: TRBV7-9
J gene: TRBJ2-3
D gene: -
clone size: once
CDR3 length: 12
CDR3 protein: CASTPSTDTQYF

V gene: TRBV2
J gene: TRBJ1-1
D gene: TRBD1
clone size: once
CDR3 length: 14
CDR3 protein: CASSVRTGNTEAFF

V gene: TRBV6-5
J gene: TRBJ1-2
D gene: TRBD1
clone size: -
CDR3 length: 13
CDR3 protein: CASSADRDYGYTF

V gene: TRBV13
J gene: TRBJ2-6
D gene: TRBD1
clone size: -
CDR3 length: 19
CDR3 protein: CASSSDRALLTSGANVLTF

V gene: TRBV5-1
J gene: TRBJ2-1
D gene: TRBD2
clone size: -
CDR3 length: 21
CDR3 protein: CASSYSISGLAGGRGYNEQFF

V gene: TRBV30
J gene: TRBJ1-5
D gene: -
clone size: -
CDR3 length: 13
CDR3 protein: CAWEGGGNQPQHF

V gene: TRBV28
J gene: TRBJ2-5
D gene: TRBD1
clone size: -
CDR3 length: 15
CDR3 protein: CASSSGTGVQETQYF

V gene: TRBV9
J gene: TRBJ1-1
D gene: -
clone size: -
CDR3 length: 16
CDR3 protein: CASSPLWGGSGAEAFF

V gene: TRBV29-1
J gene: TRBJ1-2
D gene: -
clone size: -
CDR3 length: 12
CDR3 protein: CSVDSPPGSYTF

V gene: TRBV30
J gene: TRBJ1-4
D gene: -
clone size: -
CDR3 length: 13
CDR3 protein: CAWRTVTGEKLFF

V gene: TRBV5-8
J gene: TRBJ1-2
D gene: -
clone size: -
CDR3 length: 15
CDR3 protein: CASSPAAGPDHGYTF

V gene: TRBV9
J gene: TRBJ1-5
D gene: TRBD1
clone size: -
CDR3 length: 14
CDR3 protein: CASSGGQVNQPQHF

V gene: TRBV5-6
J gene: TRBJ1-1
D gene: -
clone size: -
CDR3 length: 15
CDR3 protein: CASSFGAAANTEAFF

V gene: TRBV6-5
J gene: TRBJ2-5
D gene: TRBD1
clone size: -
CDR3 length: 15
CDR3 protein: CASRKGQLYQETQYF

V gene: TRBV28
J gene: TRBJ2-7
D gene: TRBD2
clone size: -
CDR3 length: 15
CDR3 protein: CASSRLAGGRSEQYF

V gene: TRBV13
J gene: TRBJ2-7
D gene: -
clone size: -
CDR3 length: 12
CDR3 protein: CASSLDGSSAYF

V gene: TRBV21-1
J gene: TRBJ1-1
D gene: -
clone size: -
CDR3 length: 15
CDR3 protein: CASSTGQGAETEAFF

V gene: TRBV28
J gene: TRBJ2-5
D gene: -
clone size: -
CDR3 length: 17
CDR3 protein: CASSFLIVGEDQETQYF

V gene: TRBV28
J gene: TRBJ1-5
D gene: -
clone size: -
CDR3 length: 16
CDR3 protein: CASKRMTVRGNQPQHF

V gene: TRBV7-9
J gene: TRBJ2-6
D gene: TRBD1
clone size: -
CDR3 length: 15
CDR3 protein: CASSPRGPGANVLTF

V gene: TRBV11-3
J gene: TRBJ2-5
D gene: -
clone size: -
CDR3 length: 17
CDR3 protein: CASSLGSSGAYQETQYF

V gene: TRBV5-4
J gene: TRBJ1-3
D gene: -
clone size: -
CDR3 length: 15
CDR3 protein: CASSVSVPSGNTIYF

V gene: TRBV5-4
J gene: TRBJ2-2
D gene: -
clone size: -
CDR3 length: 15
CDR3 protein: CASSLDAGAPGELFF

V gene: TRBV9
J gene: TRBJ2-1
D gene: -
clone size: -
CDR3 length: 13
CDR3 protein: CASSVEGDNEQFF

V gene: TRBV5-6
J gene: TRBJ2-1
D gene: TRBD1
clone size: -
CDR3 length: 14
CDR3 protein: CASTPGQGYNEQFF

V gene: TRBV7-6
J gene: TRBJ2-5
D gene: -
clone size: -
CDR3 length: 12
CDR3 protein: CASSAPVGTQYF

V gene: TRBV4-3
J gene: TRBJ1-1
D gene: -
clone size: few
CDR3 length: 13
CDR3 protein: CASSQEMEGKRAF

V gene: TRBV9
J gene: TRBJ2-7
D gene: -
clone size: -
CDR3 length: 13
CDR3 protein: CASSVEAGDEQYF

V gene: TRBV5-1
J gene: TRBJ1-2
D gene: -
clone size: -
CDR3 length: 16
CDR3 protein: CASGPGDSPGLYGYTF

V gene: TRBV29-1
J gene: TRBJ2-3
D gene: -
clone size: -
CDR3 length: 14
CDR3 protein: CSVEFAERPDTQYF

V gene: TRBV11-2
J gene: TRBJ2-2
D gene: -
clone size: -
CDR3 length: 15
CDR3 protein: CASRHRVANTGELFF

V gene: TRBV7-9
J gene: TRBJ1-5
D gene: TRBD1
clone size: -
CDR3 length: 15
CDR3 protein: CASSDGQGRNQPQHF

V gene: TRBV5-1
J gene: TRBJ1-1
D gene: -
clone size: -
CDR3 length: 14
CDR3 protein: CASSHDRTLYEAFF

V gene: TRBV4-1
J gene: TRBJ1-1
D gene: -
clone size: few
CDR3 length: 13
CDR3 protein: CASSSHMNTEAFF

V gene: TRBV6-1
J gene: TRBJ1-1
D gene: -
clone size: few
CDR3 length: 12
CDR3 protein: CASSAGRGGAFF

V gene: TRBV29-1
J gene: TRBJ1-1
D gene: TRBD1
clone size: few
CDR3 length: 12
CDR3 protein: CSVHRGVGEAFF

V gene: TRBV28
J gene: TRBJ2-7
D gene: -
clone size: few
CDR3 length: 14
CDR3 protein: CASSFRRSGYEQYF

V gene: TRBV7-2
J gene: TRBJ1-1
D gene: -
clone size: -
CDR3 length: 14
CDR3 protein: CASSLAERIGEAFF

V gene: TRBV19
J gene: TRBJ2-7
D gene: -
clone size: -
CDR3 length: 13
CDR3 protein: CASSIGQSYEQYF

V gene: TRBV4-3
J gene: TRBJ1-2
D gene: -
clone size: -
CDR3 length: 15
CDR3 protein: CASSQPGGELYGYTF

V gene: TRBV7-3
J gene: TRBJ1-1
D gene: -
clone size: -
CDR3 length: 13
CDR3 protein: CASSLVADTEAFF

V gene: TRBV27
J gene: TRBJ1-1
D gene: -
clone size: -
CDR3 length: 15
CDR3 protein: CASSFAFQGHTEAFF

V gene: TRBV2
J gene: TRBJ1-1
D gene: TRBD1
clone size: -
CDR3 length: 14
CDR3 protein: CASRETGVQTEAFF

V gene: TRBV5-1
J gene: TRBJ1-1
D gene: TRBD1
clone size: few
CDR3 length: 14
CDR3 protein: CASSLAGGITEAFF

V gene: TRBV7-2
J gene: TRBJ1-1
D gene: TRBD1
clone size: few
CDR3 length: 14
CDR3 protein: CASRPQTGLAEAFF

V gene: TRBV9
J gene: TRBJ1-4
D gene: TRBD1
clone size: -
CDR3 length: 15
CDR3 protein: CASSPGQGGWEKLFF

V gene: TRBV27
J gene: TRBJ2-7
D gene: TRBD1
clone size: few
CDR3 length: 16
CDR3 protein: CASSLSGQGFTYEQYF